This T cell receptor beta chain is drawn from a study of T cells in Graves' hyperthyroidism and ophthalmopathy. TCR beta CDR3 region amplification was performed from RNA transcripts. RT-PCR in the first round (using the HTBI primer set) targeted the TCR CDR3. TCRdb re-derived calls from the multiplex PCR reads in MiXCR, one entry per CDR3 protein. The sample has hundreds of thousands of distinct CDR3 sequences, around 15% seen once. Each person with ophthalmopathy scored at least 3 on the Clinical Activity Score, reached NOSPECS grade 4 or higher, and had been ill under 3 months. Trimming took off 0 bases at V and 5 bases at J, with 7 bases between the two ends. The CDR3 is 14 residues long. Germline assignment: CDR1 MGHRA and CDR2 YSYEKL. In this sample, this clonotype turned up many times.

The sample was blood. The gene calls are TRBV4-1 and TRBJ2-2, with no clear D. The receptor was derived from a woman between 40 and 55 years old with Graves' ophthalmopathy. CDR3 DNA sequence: TGCGCCAGCAGCCAAGATGCAGTAACCGGGGAGCTGTTTTTT. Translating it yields CASSQDAVTGELFF.